This T cell receptor beta chain was documented in a study of radiotherapy plus CTLA-4 blockade in lung cancer (dated by TCRdb to the late 2010s). Background on the whole study: Among enrolled patients, about 17% had an objective response and about 30% reached disease control. Summary of the overall study and its limitations: After treatment with radiotherapy and ipilimumab, TCR clones that originated in tumors expanded in peripheral blood. The strongest predictors of response were reported to be early dynamic shifts in blood T cell clones along with a rise in serum interferon-beta following radiation.

From its cysteine to its phenylalanine, the CDR3 spans 14 amino acids. The sequence is cut down to CDR3 DNA, 42 bases in frame from base 1. The junction shows trimming of 0 bases on V and 0 bases on J, plus 7 bases between the germline ends. According to the germline V gene, CDR1 reads SGHDT and CDR2 reads YYEEEE. In the case of this clone: Its antigen specificity is not known. No much larger clonotype is one base removed from it; base qualities were not supplied. The sample holds other DNA sequences that translate to the same CDR3.

Library creation used the immunoSEQ multiplex PCR assay. This is the immuneACCESS table as TCRdb keeps it, with only in-frame sequences that have V and J called. A part of the clones is gone; compared with another copy, unresolved V genes explain less than half, and the rest is unexplained. The sample table shows approximately 94,000 clones, and roughly four fifths are seen once. Roughly a quarter of the sample is taken by the ten largest. Focal radiation therapy combined with CTLA-4 blockade (ipilimumab) was tested in patients with chemo-refractory metastatic non-small-cell lung cancer. The chain is made from TRBV5-6 and TRBJ2-7; a weak D assignment points to TRBD2 (5 bases agree). This clonotype was obtained from a human donor with non-small cell lung cancer that progressed on radiotherapy plus ipilimumab. The specimen comprised peripheral blood, sampled from a patient treated with radiotherapy plus ipilimumab. The DNA reads as follows: TGTGCCAGCAGCTTGGGGACTCACTCCTACGAGCAGTACTTC. Its amino acids are CASSLGTHSYEQYF.